These 10 T cell receptor beta chains share one sample of origin, sequenced in a study of response to subunit inactivated influenza vaccine. TCRdb re-derived calls from the RT-PCR reads in MiXCR, one entry per CDR3 protein. The sample gives under 550,000 distinct CDR3 sequences, approximately 6.9% of which show up once; under 15% is in the top ten. Specimen: PBMCs from blood, collected 23 months after vaccination. These receptors originate from a man between 50 and 69 years old who received an inactivated influenza vaccine.

This clonotype was observed a handful of times. The chain has TRBV12-3 or TRBV12-4 and TRBJ1-5, with TRBD1 identical over 7 bases. The V segment lost 6 bases and the J segment 5 bases; nucleotides outside the gene matches: 7. The CDR3 consists of 14 residues. In DNA form, the CDR3 reads TGTGCCAGCAGCCGGACAGGTCGGGATCAGCCCCAGCATTTT. Residues: CASSRTGRDQPQHF.

V and J are TRBV24-1 and TRBJ2-1; D call uncertain. The CDR3 loop spans 13 amino acids. The germline V gene has CDR1 KGHDR and CDR2 SFDVKD. Trimming stripped 4 bases from V and 8 bases from J, with 11 bases between. In DNA, the CDR3 is TGTGCCACCAGTGACCGATCTAGTGATGAGCAGTTCTTC. Its translation: CATSDRSSDEQFF.

The V and J genes are TRBV12-3 or TRBV12-4 and TRBJ2-3; D is undetermined. V was cut by 3 bases and J by 0 bases, with 16 bases left in between. This CDR3 comprises 17 residues. The CDR3 nucleotides are TGTGCCAGCAGTTTGACCCCCTTGCGAGTGAGCACAGATACGCAGTATTTT. Its translation is CASSLTPLRVSTDTQYF.

This clonotype has only a few counts. The gene calls are TRBV14 and TRBJ2-1, with a tentative D call TRBD1 (5 bases). CDR1 is SGHDN and CDR2 is FVKESK in the germline V gene. Trimming cost V 2 bases and J 2 bases, with 13 bases left between them. The CDR3 covers 16 residues. CDR3 DNA sequence: TGTGCCAGCAGCCAAATAATCTCGACAGCCTACAATGAGCAGTTCTTC. Residues: CASSQIISTAYNEQFF.

This clonotype was observed many times. The chain links TRBV15 to TRBJ1-2; D unresolved. Germline CDR1 and CDR2: LNHNV and YYDKDF (reference sequence). Between the trimmed V and J ends, which lost 1 base and 4 bases, there was a span of 10 bases. This CDR3 is 14 amino acids long. CDR3 nucleotide sequence: TGTGCCACCAGCAGAGGCCAGGATTCCTATGGCTACACCTTC. It is translated as CATSRGQDSYGYTF.

This clonotype was counted a few times. This chain connects TRBV10-3 to TRBJ2-7; D is unresolved. The CDR3 spans 15 residues. V was shortened by 1 base and J by 0 bases, with 10 bases between the two germline ends. In germline, CDR1 is ENHRY, CDR2 SYGVKD. CDR3 in DNA: TGTGCCATCAGTGAGTTGTGGGTTGGCTCCTACGAGCAGTACTTC. It encodes CAISELWVGSYEQYF.

Only a few counts were recorded for this clonotype. CDR3 sequence: CASSYGGGGTYEQYF. DNA of the CDR3: TGTGCCAGCAGTTACGGCGGCGGGGGGACCTACGAGCAGTACTTC. This rearrangement joins TRBV6-5 to TRBJ2-7; 8 nucleotides match TRBD2. CDR1 is MNHEY, CDR2 SVGAGI, per germline. The CDR3 spans 15 residues. V gave up 2 bases and J gave up 2 bases; unmatched junction bases: 5.

J is TRBJ2-3 and V is TRBV5-1, with 12 nucleotides matching TRBD2. From germline, CDR1 is SGHRS and CDR2 YFSETQ. Germline trimming cut 4 bases from V and 3 bases from J; bases unmatched to any gene: 3. The CDR3 covers 15 residues. CDR3 nucleotide sequence: TGCGCCAGCAGCCCCACTAGCGGGAGGACAGATACGCAGTATTTT. Protein product: CASSPTSGRTDTQYF. The full variable domain, with the rest looked up from reference TRBV5-1 and TRBJ2-3, is KAGVTQTPRYLIKTRGQQVTLSCSPISGHRSVSWYQQTPGQGLQFLFEYFSETQRNKGNFPGRFSGRQFSNSRSEMNVSTLELGDSALYLCASSPTSGRTDTQYFGPGTRLTVL.

Ten or more counts support this clonotype. The CDR3 loop is CASSYSGRWENIQYF. CDR3 in DNA: TGTGCCAGCAGTTATAGCGGGAGGTGGGAAAACATTCAGTACTTC. V and J are TRBV12-3 or TRBV12-4 and TRBJ2-4; 10 bases align to TRBD2. This CDR3 contains 15 residues. Germline trimming cut 4 bases from V and 5 bases from J; bases unmatched to any gene: 5.

The sample holds many counts of this clonotype. The rearrangement links TRBV5-1 to TRBJ2-4; the D is unclear. V lost 1 base, J lost 6 bases, and 14 bases lay in between. This CDR3 spans 15 amino acids. The V gene's germline CDR1 is SGHRS and CDR2 YFSETQ. CDR3 amino acids: CASSLPVPIGNIQYF. The CDR3 nucleotides are TGCGCCAGCAGCTTGCCCGTCCCCATCGGAAACATTCAGTACTTC.